This T cell receptor (beta chain) was recorded in a study of T cells in Graves' hyperthyroidism and ophthalmopathy. This clonotype came up many times. Amplified TCR beta CDR3 regions derived from RNA transcripts. The HTBI primer set was used in a first-round RT-PCR of the TCR CDR3. TCRdb independently ran MiXCR on the multiplex PCR reads; one entry per CDR3 protein. The sample contains roughly 510,000 distinct CDR3 sequences, more than 20% of which appear only once. Clinical symptoms, serum thyroxine, TRAb, thyroid ultrasound and orbital computed tomography established diagnosis. This CDR3 is built from 13 residues. V shed 4 bases and J shed 2 bases, with 9 bases lying between them. Germline V lookup: CDR1 MNHEY, CDR2 SMNVEV (reference sequence).

Specimen: blood. This chain joins TRBV27 and TRBJ2-7; D unclear. The source is a man aged 18 to 30 with Graves' hyperthyroidism. CDR3 amino acids: CASSSLPPYEQYF. The CDR3 region has the DNA TGTGCCAGCAGTTCTCTACCCCCCTACGAGCAGTACTTC.